This T cell receptor (beta chain) originates from a study of control samples from healthy donors and cancer patients. There are 12 residues in the CDR3. Germline CDR1 and CDR2: ENHRY and SYGVKD. V was clipped by 3 bases and J by 11 bases, with 11 bases between them. The data were produced by immunoSEQ multiplex PCR, yet TCRdb's version contains in-frame clones alone and is incomplete. The table has about 61,000 clones, 90% seen once. Source material: PBMCs. The receptor was derived from a man aged 55 to 70 with colorectal cancer. This chain uses TRBV10-3 with TRBJ1-5; D unresolved. DNA for the CDR3: TGTGCCATCAGTGATGGGCTAAATTCCCAGCATTTT. This gives the protein CAISDGLNSQHF.